These T cell receptor beta chains were read from a single sample in a study of blood T cells in healthy people across ages. From the 5' RACE reads, TCRdb called clonotypes with MiXCR, one entry per CDR3 protein. The profile shows 1.5 million to 2 million distinct CDR3 sequences, around 40% of them singletons. The sequencing input was blood. The origin of the receptors is a human donor in good health. CDR3s include the opening cysteine and the closing phenylalanine or tryptophan. The order of the fields is V gene, CDR3 protein.

V: TRBV6-1
CDR3: CASSSGMTYGYTF

V: TRBV11-2
CDR3: CASSLVVGATEAFF

V: TRBV13
CDR3: CASSLRQVRGSGHTF

V: TRBV2
CDR3: CASSEAEGATQETQYF

V: TRBV20-1
CDR3: CSARVPSGAPGTDTQYF

V: TRBV2
CDR3: CASSDPSALYGYTF

V: TRBV6-4
CDR3: CASSETGGLDTQYF

V: TRBV4-2
CDR3: CASSQDWGEGRYEQYF

V: TRBV7-9
CDR3: CASSPDTRFYGYTF

V: TRBV29-1
CDR3: CSALAGAGNTIYF

V: TRBV11-1
CDR3: CASSLALDSSLQETQYF

V: TRBV24-1
CDR3: CATSDPKTSPGETQYF

V: TRBV6-2/TRBV6-3
CDR3: CASSREVANYGYTF

V: TRBV18
CDR3: CASSPYSGVTEQFF

V: TRBV3-1
CDR3: CASSQTGGYTF

V: TRBV2
CDR3: CAGSGAGYSPLHF

V: TRBV6-6
CDR3: CASRTGAFGTGELFF

V: TRBV2
CDR3: CASSGQGLLGETQYF

V: TRBV15
CDR3: CATSREWRETQYF

V: TRBV20-1
CDR3: CSATGTSGGSYEQYF

V: TRBV6-5
CDR3: CASSKRQGSYEQYF

V: TRBV28
CDR3: CASSGTVRWDEQFF

V: TRBV19
CDR3: CASSIDLLAVANYGYTF

V: TRBV29-1
CDR3: CSVERSAGTTEAFF

V: TRBV20-1
CDR3: CSARQRQGNPYEQYF

V: TRBV3-1
CDR3: CASSQGGAGTEAFF

V: TRBV7-6
CDR3: CASSLRTSGGVADTQYF

V: TRBV12-3/TRBV12-4
CDR3: CASRWGGSEAFF

V: TRBV7-9
CDR3: CASTTGVLDEQFF

V: TRBV4-2
CDR3: CASSQDWSRGRETQFF

V: TRBV6-5
CDR3: CASSYSAVGIQYF

V: TRBV28
CDR3: CASRPNGAQGLYF

V: TRBV28
CDR3: CASSFTTGSRFEAFF

V: TRBV6-2/TRBV6-3
CDR3: CASSRSSVRAANQPQHF